Listed here are 3 T cell receptor beta chains from one sample, sequenced in a study of blood T cells in healthy people across ages. A sample-barcoded 5' primer and a J-beta primer mix were used in a second PCR of roughly 6 to 12 cycles. TCRdb analysed the 5' RACE reads with MiXCR anew, one entry per CDR3 protein. This sample has over 1,500,000 distinct CDR3 sequences, with around half found just once. The source material was blood. Receptors were obtained from a woman aged 40 to 49 in good health.

V gene TRBV25-1 combines with J gene TRBJ2-2; unclear D gene. CDR1 and CDR2 from the germline V gene are MGHDK and SYGVNS. The V end lost 3 bases, the J end lost 0 bases, and 8 bases lay between the germline ends. The CDR3 covers 15 residues. The CDR3 spells CASSDRMTNTGELFF. CDR3 in DNA: TGTGCCAGCAGTGACAGGATGACGAACACCGGGGAGCTGTTTTTT.

V and J are TRBV12-3 or TRBV12-4 and TRBJ2-3; D not certain. The CDR3 length is 14 residues. V dropped 2 bases and J dropped 15 bases, with 21 bases sitting between them. CDR3: CASSLRDRADMQYF. Here the CDR3 DNA reads TGTGCCAGCAGTTTAAGGGATAGAGCAGATATGCAATATTTT.

The V call is TRBV28, the J call TRBJ2-1; possibly TRBD1 for D (6 bases). Trimming stripped 5 bases from V and 0 bases from J, with 14 bases between. The germline CDR1 and CDR2 sequences are MDHEN and SYDVKM. The CDR3 sequence is 16 residues long. CDR3 amino acids: CASSIVTGISYNEQFF. The CDR3 DNA follows: TGTGCCAGCAGTATCGTCACAGGGATCTCCTACAATGAGCAGTTCTTC.